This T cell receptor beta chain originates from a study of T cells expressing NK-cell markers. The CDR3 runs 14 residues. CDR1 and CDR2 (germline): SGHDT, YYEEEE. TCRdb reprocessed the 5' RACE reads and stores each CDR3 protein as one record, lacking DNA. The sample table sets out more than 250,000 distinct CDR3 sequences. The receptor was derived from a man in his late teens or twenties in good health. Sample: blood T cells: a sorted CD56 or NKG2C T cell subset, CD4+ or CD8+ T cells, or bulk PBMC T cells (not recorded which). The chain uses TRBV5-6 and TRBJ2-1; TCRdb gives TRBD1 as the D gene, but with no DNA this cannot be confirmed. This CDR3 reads CASSLGQGVNEQFF.